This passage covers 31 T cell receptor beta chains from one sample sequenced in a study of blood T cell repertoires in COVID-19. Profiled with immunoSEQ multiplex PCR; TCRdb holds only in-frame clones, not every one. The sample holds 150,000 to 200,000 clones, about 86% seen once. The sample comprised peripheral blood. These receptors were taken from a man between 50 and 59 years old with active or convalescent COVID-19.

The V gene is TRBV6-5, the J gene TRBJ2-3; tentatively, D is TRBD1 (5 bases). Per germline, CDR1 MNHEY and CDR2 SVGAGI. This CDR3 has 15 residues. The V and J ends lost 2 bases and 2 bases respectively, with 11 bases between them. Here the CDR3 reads CASSYGRVSTDTQYF. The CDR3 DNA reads TGTGCCAGCAGTTACGGCAGGGTGTCCACAGATACGCAGTATTTT.

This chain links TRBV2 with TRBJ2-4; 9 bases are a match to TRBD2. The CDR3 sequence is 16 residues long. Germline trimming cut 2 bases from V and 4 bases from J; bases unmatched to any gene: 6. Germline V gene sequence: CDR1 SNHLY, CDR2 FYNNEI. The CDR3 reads CASSEQPSGVKNIQYF. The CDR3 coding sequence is TGTGCCAGCAGTGAACAGCCTAGCGGGGTGAAAAACATTCAGTACTTC.

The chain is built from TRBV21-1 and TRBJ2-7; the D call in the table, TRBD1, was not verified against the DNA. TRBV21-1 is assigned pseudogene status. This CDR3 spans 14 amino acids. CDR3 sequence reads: CASSSDSSSYEQYF. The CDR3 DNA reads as TGTGCCAGCAGCTCAGACAGTAGCTCCTACGAGCAGTACTTC.

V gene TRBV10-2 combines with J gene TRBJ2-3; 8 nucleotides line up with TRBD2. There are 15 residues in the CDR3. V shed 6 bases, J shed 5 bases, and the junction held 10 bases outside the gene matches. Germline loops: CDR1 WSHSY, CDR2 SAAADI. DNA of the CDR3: TGCGCCAGCAGCCCCGACAGCGGGAGTGTAGATACGCAGTATTTT. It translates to CASSPDSGSVDTQYF.

The CDR3 nucleotides read TGTGCCAGCAGCCCTCAGGGGAGCGGCTACACCTTC. This translates into CASSPQGSGYTF. The genes are TRBV3-1 (or the pseudogene TRBV3-2) and TRBJ1-2, with D possibly TRBD1 on 6 matching bases. The germline gives CDR1 LGHDT, CDR2 YNNKEL (reference sequence). CDR3 length: 12 residues. Trimming removed 4 bases from V and 8 bases from J, with 11 bases in between.

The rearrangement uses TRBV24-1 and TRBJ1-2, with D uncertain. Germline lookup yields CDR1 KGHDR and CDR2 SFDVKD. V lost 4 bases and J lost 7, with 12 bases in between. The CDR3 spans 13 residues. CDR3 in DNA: TGTGCCACCAGTGAGTCTCGGGTTTTTGGCTACACCTTC. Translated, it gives CATSESRVFGYTF.

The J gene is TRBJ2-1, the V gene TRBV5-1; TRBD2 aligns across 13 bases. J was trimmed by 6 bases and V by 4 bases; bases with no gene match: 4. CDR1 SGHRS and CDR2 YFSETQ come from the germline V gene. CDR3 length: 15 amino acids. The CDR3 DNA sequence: TGCGCCAGCAGCCGGGGACTAGCGGGGCCCAATGAGCAGTTCTTC. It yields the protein CASSRGLAGPNEQFF.

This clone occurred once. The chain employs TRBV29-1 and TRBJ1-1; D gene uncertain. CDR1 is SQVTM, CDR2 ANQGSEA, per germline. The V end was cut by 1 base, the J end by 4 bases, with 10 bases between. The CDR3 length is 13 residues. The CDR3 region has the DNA TGCAGCGTTGAAGGGGTTGGCGGCACTGAAGCTTTCTTT. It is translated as CSVEGVGGTEAFF.

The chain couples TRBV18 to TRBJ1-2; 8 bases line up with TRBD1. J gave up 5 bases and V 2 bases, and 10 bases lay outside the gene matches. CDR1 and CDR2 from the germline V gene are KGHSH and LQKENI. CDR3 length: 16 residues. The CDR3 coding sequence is TGTGCCAGCTCACCATCGTCAGGACAGGGAGCATATGGCTACACCTTC. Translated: CASSPSSGQGAYGYTF.

The CDR3 loop is CASSSGTSGRFDEQFF. The CDR3 DNA reads TGTGCCAGCAGCAGTGGGACTAGCGGGAGATTCGATGAGCAGTTCTTC. V and J are TRBV5-6 and TRBJ2-1; 14 bases align to TRBD2. The CDR3 is made up of 16 amino acids. V lost 4 bases, J lost 8 bases, and 8 bases stayed unmatched. Germline CDR1 and CDR2: SGHDT and YYEEEE.

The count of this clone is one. The CDR3 bases are TGTGCCAGTAGTTTCGACCGGGGAGACTATGGCTACACCTTC. Translation: CASSFDRGDYGYTF. V and J are TRBV19 and TRBJ1-2; no reliable D call. CDR1 and CDR2 from the germline V gene are LNHDA and SQIVND (reference sequence). Trimming took off 5 bases at V and 3 bases at J, with 13 bases between the two ends. The CDR3 length is 14 residues. Combining the CDR3 with reference TRBV19 and TRBJ1-2 gives the whole variable domain DGGITQSPKYLFRKEGQNVTLSCEQNLNHDAMYWYRQDPGQGLRLIYYSQIVNDFQKGDIAEGYSVSREKKESFPLTVTSAQKNPTAFYLCASSFDRGDYGYTFGSGTRLTVV.

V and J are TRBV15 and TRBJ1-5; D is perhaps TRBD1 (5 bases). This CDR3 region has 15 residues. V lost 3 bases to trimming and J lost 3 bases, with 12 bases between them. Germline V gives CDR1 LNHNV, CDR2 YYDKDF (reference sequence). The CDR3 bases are TGTGCCACCAGCAGGCAGGGTAGTTACAATCAGCCCCAGCATTTT. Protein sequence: CATSRQGSYNQPQHF.

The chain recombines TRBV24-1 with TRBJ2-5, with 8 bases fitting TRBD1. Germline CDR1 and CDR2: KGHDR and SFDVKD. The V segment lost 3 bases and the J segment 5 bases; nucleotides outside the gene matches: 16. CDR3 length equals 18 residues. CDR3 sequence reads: CATSDPGRGLLMGETQYF. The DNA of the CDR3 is TGTGCCACCAGTGATCCTGGCAGGGGGCTCTTAATGGGGGAGACCCAGTACTTC.

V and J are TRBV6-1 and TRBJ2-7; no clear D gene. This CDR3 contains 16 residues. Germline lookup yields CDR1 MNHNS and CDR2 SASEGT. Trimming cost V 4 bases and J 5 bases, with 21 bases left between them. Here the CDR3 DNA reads TGTGCCAGCAGTGGACCTTGGCCAGGTAGTTTTGACGAGCAGTACTTC. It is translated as CASSGPWPGSFDEQYF.

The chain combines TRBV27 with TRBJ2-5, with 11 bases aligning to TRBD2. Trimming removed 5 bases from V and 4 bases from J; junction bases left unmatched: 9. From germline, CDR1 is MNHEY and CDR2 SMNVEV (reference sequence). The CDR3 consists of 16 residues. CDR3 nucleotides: TGTGCCAGCAGTCTTAAACTAGCGGGAGTGGGAGAGACCCAGTACTTC. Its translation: CASSLKLAGVGETQYF.

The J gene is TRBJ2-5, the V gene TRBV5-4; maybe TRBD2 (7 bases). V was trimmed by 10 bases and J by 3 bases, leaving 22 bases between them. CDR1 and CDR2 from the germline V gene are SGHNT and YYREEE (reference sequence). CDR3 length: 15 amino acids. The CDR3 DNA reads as TGTGCCTGTCACAAAGGGGGGGCCCCAAAAGAGACCCAGTACTTC. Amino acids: CACHKGGAPKETQYF.

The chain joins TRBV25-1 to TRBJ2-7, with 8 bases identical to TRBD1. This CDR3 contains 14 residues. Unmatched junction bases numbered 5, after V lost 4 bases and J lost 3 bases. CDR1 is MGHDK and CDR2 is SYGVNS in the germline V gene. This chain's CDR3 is CASSAEDRVYEQYF. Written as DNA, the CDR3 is TGTGCCAGCAGTGCCGAGGACAGGGTCTACGAGCAGTACTTC.

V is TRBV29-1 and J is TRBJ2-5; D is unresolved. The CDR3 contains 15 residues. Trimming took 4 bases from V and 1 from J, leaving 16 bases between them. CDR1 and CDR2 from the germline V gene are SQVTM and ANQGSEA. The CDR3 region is CSVAPGSNTQETQYF. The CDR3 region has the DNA TGCAGCGTTGCCCCGGGTTCGAACACCCAAGAGACCCAGTACTTC. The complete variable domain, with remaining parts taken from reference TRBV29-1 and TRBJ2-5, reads SAVISQKPSRDICQRGTSLTIQCQVDSQVTMMFWYRQQPGQSLTLIATANQGSEATYESGFVIDKFPISRPNLTFSTLTVSNMSPEDSSIYLCSVAPGSNTQETQYFGPGTRLLVL.

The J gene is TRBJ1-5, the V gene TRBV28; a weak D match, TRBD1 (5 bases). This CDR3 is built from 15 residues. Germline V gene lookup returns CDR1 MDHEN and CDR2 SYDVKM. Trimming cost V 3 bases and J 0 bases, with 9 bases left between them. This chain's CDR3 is CASSLGGYSNQPQHF. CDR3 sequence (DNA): TGTGCCAGCAGTTTGGGGGGATATAGCAATCAGCCCCAGCATTTT.

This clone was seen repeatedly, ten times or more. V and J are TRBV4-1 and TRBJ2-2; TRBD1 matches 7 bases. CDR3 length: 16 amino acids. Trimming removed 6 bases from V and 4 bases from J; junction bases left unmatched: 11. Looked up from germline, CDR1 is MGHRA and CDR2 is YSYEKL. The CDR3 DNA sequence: TGCGCCAGCAGACCCGACAGGGTTTTAAGCACCGGGGAGCTGTTTTTT. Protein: CASRPDRVLSTGELFF.

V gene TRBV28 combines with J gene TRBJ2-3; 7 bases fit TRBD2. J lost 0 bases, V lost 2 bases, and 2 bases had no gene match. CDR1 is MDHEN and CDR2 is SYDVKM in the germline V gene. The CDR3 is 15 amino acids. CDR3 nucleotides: TGTGCCAGCAGTTTAACAGCGGGAAGCACAGATACGCAGTATTTT. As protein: CASSLTAGSTDTQYF.

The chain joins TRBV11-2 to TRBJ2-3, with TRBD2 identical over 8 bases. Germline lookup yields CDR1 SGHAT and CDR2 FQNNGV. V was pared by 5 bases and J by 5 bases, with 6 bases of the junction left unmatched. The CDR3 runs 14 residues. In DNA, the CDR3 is TGTGCCAGCAGCACGGGACTAGTTGGAGATACGCAGTATTTT. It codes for CASSTGLVGDTQYF.

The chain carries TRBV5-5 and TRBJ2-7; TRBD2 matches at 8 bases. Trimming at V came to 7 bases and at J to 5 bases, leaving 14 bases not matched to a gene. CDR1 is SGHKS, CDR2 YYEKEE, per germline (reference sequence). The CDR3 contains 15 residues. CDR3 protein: CASGTAGEGFDEQYF. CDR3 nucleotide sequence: TGTGCCAGCGGCACAGCGGGGGAAGGGTTCGACGAGCAGTACTTC.

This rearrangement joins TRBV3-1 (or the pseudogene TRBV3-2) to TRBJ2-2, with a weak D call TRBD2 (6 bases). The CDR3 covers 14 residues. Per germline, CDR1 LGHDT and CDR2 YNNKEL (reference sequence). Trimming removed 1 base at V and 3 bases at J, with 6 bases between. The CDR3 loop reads CASSQGGDTGELFF. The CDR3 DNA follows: TGTGCCAGCAGCCAAGGGGGGGACACCGGGGAGCTGTTTTTT.

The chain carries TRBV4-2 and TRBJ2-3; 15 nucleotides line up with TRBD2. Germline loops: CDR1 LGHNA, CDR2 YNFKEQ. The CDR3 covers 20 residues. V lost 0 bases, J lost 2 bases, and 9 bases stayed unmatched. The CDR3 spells CASSQEGTSGRWGYTDTQYF. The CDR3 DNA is TGTGCCAGCAGCCAAGAGGGGACTAGCGGGAGGTGGGGCTACACAGATACGCAGTATTTT.

CDR3 protein: CASSLAGLALLSTDTQYF. CDR3 nucleotides: TGTGCCAGCAGCTTGGCGGGACTAGCGCTATTAAGCACAGATACGCAGTATTTT. The chain joins TRBV5-4 to TRBJ2-3; 10 bases match TRBD2. CDR1 and CDR2 from the germline V gene are SGHNT and YYREEE (reference sequence). With 0 bases clipped from V and 0 bases from J, the junction kept 7 bases outside the gene matches. This CDR3 is built from 18 residues.

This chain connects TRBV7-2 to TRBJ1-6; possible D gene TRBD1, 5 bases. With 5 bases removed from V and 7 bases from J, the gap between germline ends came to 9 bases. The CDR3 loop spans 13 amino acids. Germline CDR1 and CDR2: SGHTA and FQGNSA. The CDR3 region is CASSQQENSPLHF. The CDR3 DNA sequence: TGTGCCAGCAGCCAACAGGAGAATTCACCCCTCCACTTT. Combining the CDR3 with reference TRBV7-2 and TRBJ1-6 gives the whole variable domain GAGVSQSPSNKVTEKGKDVELRCDPISGHTALYWYRQSLGQGLEFLIYFQGNSAPDKSGLPSDRFSAERTGGSVSTLTIQRTQQEDSAVYLCASSQQENSPLHFGNGTRLTVT.

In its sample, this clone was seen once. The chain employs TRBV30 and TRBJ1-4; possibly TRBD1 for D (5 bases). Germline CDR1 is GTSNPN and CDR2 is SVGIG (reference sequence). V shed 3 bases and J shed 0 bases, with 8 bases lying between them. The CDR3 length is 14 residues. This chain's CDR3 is CAWSPGTTNEKLFF. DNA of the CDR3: TGTGCCTGGAGCCCAGGGACAACTAATGAAAAACTGTTTTTT. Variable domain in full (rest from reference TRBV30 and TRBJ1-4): SQTIHQWPATLVQPVGSPLSLECTVEGTSNPNLYWYRQAAGRGLQLLFYSVGIGQISSEVPQNLSASRPQDRQFILSSKKLLLSDSGFYLCAWSPGTTNEKLFFGSGTQLSVL.

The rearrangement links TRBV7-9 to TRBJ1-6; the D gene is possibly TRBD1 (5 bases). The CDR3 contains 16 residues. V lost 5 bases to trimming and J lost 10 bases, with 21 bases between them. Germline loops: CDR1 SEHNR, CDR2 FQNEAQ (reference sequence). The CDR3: CASSPPGGMAGSPLHF. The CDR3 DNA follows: TGTGCCAGCAGCCCACCCGGGGGAATGGCAGGATCACCCCTCCACTTT.

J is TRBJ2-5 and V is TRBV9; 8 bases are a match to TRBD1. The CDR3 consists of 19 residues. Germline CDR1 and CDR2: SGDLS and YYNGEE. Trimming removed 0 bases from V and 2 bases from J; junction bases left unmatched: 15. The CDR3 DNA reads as TGTGCCAGCAGCGTAGTGACCACCACGTCAGGGGGCGCGCAAGAGACCCAGTACTTC. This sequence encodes CASSVVTTTSGGAQETQYF.

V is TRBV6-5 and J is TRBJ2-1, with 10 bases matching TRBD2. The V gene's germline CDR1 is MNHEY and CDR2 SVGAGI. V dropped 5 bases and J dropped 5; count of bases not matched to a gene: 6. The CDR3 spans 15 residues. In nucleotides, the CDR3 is TGTGCCAGCAGTCAAAGCGGGGGGGAACACAATGAGCAGTTCTTC. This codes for CASSQSGGEHNEQFF.